This T cell receptor (beta chain) was captured by sequencing in a study of shared clonotypes between healthy human individuals. Positive CCR7 selection of CD45RO-negative cells yielded the naive CD8 cells, and terminally differentiated effector memory CD45RA+ cells were excluded. Nashville, Tennessee was home to all donors, each a Caucasian adult. CDR1 and CDR2 from the germline V gene are MNHNY and SVGAGI (reference sequence). The length of the CDR3 is 14 residues. V lost 5 bases and J lost 3, with 14 bases in between. About this clone: Its matching antigen is unknown.

Each sorted subset replicate got 200 ng genomic DNA, roughly 33,000 genomes. The assay was immunoSEQ multiplex PCR, and TCRdb's table has in-frame clones only and misses some. This table holds around 1.9 million clones, 85% to 95% found once. Study observations and caveats: A reduction in generation probabilities was seen for non-shared clonotypes relative to those shared by all four donors.

The specimen was naive CD8+ T cells from PBMCs. The chain combines TRBV6-6 with TRBJ2-7; either TRBD1 or TRBD2 may supply D (6 bases each). This clonotype originated in a man aged 18 to 29 in good health. Some clones in this sample may be carry-over from other donors' samples. The CDR3 bases are TGTGCCAGCAGTGTCGTGGGGGGCCACTACGAGCAGTACTTC. This sequence encodes CASSVVGGHYEQYF.